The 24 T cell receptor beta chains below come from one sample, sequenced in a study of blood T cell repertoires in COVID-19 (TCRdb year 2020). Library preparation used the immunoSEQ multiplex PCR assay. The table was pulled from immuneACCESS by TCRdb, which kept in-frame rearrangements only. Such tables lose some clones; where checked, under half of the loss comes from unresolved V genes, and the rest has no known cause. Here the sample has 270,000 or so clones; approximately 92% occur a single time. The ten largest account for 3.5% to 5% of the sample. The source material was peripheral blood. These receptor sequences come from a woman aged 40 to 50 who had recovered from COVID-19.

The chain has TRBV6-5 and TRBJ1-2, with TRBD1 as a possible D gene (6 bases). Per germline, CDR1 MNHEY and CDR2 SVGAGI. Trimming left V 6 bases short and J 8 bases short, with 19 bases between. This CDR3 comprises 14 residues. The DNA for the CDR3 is TGTGCCAGCAGCCCCCAGGGGCCCCCGGGGGGCTACACCTTC. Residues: CASSPQGPPGGYTF.

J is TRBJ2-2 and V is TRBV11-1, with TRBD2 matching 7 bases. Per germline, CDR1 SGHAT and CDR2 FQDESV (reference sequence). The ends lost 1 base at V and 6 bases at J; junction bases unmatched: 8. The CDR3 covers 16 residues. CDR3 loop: CASSLGGGAGAGELFF. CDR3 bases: TGTGCCAGCAGCTTAGGAGGTGGGGCGGGAGCCGGGGAGCTGTTTTTT. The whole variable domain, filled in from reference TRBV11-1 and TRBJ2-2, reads EAEVAQSPRYKITEKSQAVAFWCDPISGHATLYWYRQILGQGPELLVQFQDESVVDDSQLPKDRFSAERLKGVDSTLKIQPAELGDSAMYLCASSLGGGAGAGELFFGEGSRLTVL.

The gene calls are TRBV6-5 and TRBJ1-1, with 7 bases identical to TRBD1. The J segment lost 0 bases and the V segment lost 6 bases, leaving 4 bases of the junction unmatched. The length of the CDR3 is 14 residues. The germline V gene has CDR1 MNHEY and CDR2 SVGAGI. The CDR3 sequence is CASRTGSLNTEAFF. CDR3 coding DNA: TGTGCCAGCAGGACAGGGTCCTTGAACACTGAAGCTTTCTTT.

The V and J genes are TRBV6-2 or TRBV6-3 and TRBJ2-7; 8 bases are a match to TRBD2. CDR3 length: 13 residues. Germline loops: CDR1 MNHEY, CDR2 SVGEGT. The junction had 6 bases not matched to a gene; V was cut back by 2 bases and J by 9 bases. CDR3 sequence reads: CASSYGGLGVQYV. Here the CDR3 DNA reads TGTGCCAGCAGTTACGGGGGACTAGGCGTGCAGTACGTC.

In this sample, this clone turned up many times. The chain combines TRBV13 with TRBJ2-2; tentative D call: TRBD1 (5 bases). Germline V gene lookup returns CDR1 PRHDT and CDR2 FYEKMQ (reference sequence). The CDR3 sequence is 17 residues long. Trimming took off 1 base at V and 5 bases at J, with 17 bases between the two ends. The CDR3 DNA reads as TGTGCCAGCAGCTTAGCAGGACAAGGATTGGGAACCGGGGAGCTGTTTTTT. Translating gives CASSLAGQGLGTGELFF.

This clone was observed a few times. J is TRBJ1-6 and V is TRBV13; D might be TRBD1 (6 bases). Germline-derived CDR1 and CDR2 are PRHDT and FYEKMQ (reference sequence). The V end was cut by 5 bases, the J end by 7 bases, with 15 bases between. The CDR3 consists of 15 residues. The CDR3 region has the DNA TGTGCCAGCAGCGCGCGTCGGACAGAAAATTCACCCCTCCACTTT. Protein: CASSARRTENSPLHF.

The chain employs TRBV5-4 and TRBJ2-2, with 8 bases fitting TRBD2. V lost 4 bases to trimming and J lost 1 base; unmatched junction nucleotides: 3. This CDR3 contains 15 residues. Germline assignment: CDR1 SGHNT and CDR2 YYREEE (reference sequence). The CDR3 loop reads CASSPTSGNTGELFF. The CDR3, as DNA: TGTGCCAGCAGCCCCACTAGCGGGAACACCGGGGAGCTGTTTTTT.

CDR3 nucleotide sequence: TGTGCCAGCAGCGTAGTGAGGTTGGCCAAAAACATTCAGTACTTC. This encodes CASSVVRLAKNIQYF. This sequence joins TRBV9 and TRBJ2-4, with D unclear. The germline CDR1 and CDR2 sequences are SGDLS and YYNGEE. V was cut by 0 bases and J by 1 base, with 8 bases left in between. The CDR3 has 15 amino acids.

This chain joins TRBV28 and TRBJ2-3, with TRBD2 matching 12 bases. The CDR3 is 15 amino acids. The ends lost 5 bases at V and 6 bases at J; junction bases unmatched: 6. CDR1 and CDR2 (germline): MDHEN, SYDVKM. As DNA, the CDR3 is TGTGCCAGCAGTCCTAGCGGGGGGGCCAGGGATACGCAGTATTTT. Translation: CASSPSGGARDTQYF.

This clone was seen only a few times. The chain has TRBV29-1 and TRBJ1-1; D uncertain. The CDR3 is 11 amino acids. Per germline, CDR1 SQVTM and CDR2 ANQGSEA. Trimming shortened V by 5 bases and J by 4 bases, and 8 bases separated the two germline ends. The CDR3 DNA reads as TGCAGCGTTTCAGAGGGCACTGAAGCTTTCTTT. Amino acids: CSVSEGTEAFF.

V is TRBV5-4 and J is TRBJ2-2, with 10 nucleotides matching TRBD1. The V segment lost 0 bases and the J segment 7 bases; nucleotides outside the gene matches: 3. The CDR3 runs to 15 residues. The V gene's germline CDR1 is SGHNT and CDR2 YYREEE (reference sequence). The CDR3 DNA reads TGTGCCAGCAGCTTGGGGACAGGGGGTGTCGGGGAGCTGTTTTTT. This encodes CASSLGTGGVGELFF. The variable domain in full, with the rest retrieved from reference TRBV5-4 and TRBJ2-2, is ETGVTQSPTHLIKTRGQQVTLRCSSQSGHNTVSWYQQALGQGPQFIFQYYREEENGRGNFPPRFSGLQFPNYSSELNVNALELDDSALYLCASSLGTGGVGELFFGEGSRLTVL.

CDR3 coding DNA: TGTGCCTGGAGTGACACGTGGACAGGGGGCCCGCCCGAAGCTTTCTTT. Translating gives CAWSDTWTGGPPEAFF. This chain uses TRBV30 with TRBJ1-1, with 11 bases aligning to TRBD1. The trim removed 1 base at V and 8 bases at J, leaving 12 bases unmatched. CDR1 and CDR2 (germline): GTSNPN, SVGIG (reference sequence). The CDR3 spans 16 residues.

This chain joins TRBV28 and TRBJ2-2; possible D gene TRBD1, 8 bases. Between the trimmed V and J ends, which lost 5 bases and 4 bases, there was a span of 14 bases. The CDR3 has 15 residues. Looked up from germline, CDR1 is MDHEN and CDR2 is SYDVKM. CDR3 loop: CASSLTGEGTGELFF. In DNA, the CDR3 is TGTGCCAGCAGTCTGACAGGGGAGGGCACCGGGGAGCTGTTTTTT.

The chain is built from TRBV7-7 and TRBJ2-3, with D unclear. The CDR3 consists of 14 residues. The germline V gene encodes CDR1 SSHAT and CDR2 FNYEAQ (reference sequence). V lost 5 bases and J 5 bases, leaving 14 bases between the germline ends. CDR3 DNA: TGTGCCAGCAGCCCCGACGCCAGAGGAGATACGCAGTATTTT. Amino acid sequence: CASSPDARGDTQYF.

CDR3 sequence: CASSPTGNEQFF. CDR3 nucleotides: TGTGCCAGCAGTCCGACGGGCAATGAGCAGTTCTTC. The chain recombines TRBV27 with TRBJ2-1; D gene uncertain. Trimming shortened V by 5 bases and J by 6 bases, and 8 bases separated the two germline ends. The CDR3 loop spans 12 amino acids. CDR1 is MNHEY and CDR2 is SMNVEV in the germline V gene (reference sequence).

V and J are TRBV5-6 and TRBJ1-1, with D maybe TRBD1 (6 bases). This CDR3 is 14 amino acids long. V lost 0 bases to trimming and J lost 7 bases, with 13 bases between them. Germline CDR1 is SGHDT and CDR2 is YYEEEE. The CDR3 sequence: CASSLAPGHLEAFF. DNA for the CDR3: TGTGCCAGCAGCTTGGCTCCGGGACACCTTGAAGCTTTCTTT. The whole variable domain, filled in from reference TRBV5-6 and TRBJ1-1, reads DAGVTQSPTHLIKTRGQQVTLRCSPKSGHDTVSWYQQALGQGPQFIFQYYEEEERQRGNFPDRFSGHQFPNYSSELNVNALLLGDSALYLCASSLAPGHLEAFFGQGTRLTVV.

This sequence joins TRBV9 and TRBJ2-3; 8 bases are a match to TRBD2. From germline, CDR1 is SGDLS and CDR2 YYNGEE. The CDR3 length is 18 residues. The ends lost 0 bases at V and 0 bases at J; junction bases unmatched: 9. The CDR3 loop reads CASSVGFAGGDSTDTQYF. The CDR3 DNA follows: TGTGCCAGCAGCGTAGGGTTCGCGGGGGGCGATAGCACAGATACGCAGTATTTT. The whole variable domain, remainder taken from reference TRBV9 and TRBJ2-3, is DSGVTQTPKHLITATGQRVTLRCSPRSGDLSVYWYQQSLDQGLQFLIQYYNGEERAKGNILERFSAQQFPDLHSELNLSSLELGDSALYFCASSVGFAGGDSTDTQYFGPGTRLTVL.

CDR3 nucleotide sequence: TGCGCCAGCAGCTTGGGCCTAGCCTTGAATGAGCAGTTCTTC. It yields the protein CASSLGLALNEQFF. The rearrangement links TRBV5-1 to TRBJ2-1; D possibly corresponds to TRBD2 (5 bases). Trimming stripped 0 bases from V and 7 bases from J, with 11 bases between. The CDR3 contains 14 residues. Germline V CDR1 and CDR2: SGHRS, YFSETQ.

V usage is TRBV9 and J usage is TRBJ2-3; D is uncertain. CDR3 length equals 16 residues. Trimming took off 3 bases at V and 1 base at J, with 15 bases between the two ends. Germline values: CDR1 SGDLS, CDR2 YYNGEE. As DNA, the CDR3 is TGTGCCAGCAGCGGAAGCCCCGGCGGCGGCACAGATACGCAGTATTTT. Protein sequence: CASSGSPGGGTDTQYF. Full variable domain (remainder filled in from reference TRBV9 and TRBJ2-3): DSGVTQTPKHLITATGQRVTLRCSPRSGDLSVYWYQQSLDQGLQFLIQYYNGEERAKGNILERFSAQQFPDLHSELNLSSLELGDSALYFCASSGSPGGGTDTQYFGPGTRLTVL.

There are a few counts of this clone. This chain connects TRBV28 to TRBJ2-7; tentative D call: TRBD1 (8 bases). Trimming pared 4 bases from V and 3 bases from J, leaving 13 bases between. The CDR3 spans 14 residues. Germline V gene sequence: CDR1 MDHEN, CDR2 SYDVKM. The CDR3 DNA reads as TGTGCCAGCAGTTCCACAGGGGGGGACTACGAGCAGTACTTC. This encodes CASSSTGGDYEQYF. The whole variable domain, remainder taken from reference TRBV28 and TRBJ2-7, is DVKVTQSSRYLVKRTGEKVFLECVQDMDHENMFWYRQDPGLGLRLIYFSYDVKMKEKGDIPEGYSVSREKKERFSLILESASTNQTSMYLCASSSTGGDYEQYFGPGTRLTVT.

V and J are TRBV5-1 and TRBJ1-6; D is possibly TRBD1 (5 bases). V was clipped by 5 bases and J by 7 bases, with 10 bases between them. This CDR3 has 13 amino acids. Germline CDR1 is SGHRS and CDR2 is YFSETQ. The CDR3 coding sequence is TGCGCCAGCAGGGCCTCAGGGAATTCACCCCTCCACTTT. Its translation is CASRASGNSPLHF.

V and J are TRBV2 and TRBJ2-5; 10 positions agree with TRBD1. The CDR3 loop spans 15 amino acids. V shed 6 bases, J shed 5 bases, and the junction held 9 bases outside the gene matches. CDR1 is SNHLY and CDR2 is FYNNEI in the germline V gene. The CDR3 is CASRIRQGARETQYF. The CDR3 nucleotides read TGTGCCAGCAGGATCAGACAGGGGGCGAGGGAGACCCAGTACTTC.

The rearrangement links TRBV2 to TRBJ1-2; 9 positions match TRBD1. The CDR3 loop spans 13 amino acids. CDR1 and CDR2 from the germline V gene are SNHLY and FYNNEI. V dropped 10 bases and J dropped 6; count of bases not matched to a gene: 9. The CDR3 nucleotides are TGTGCCACCCAATCACAGGGGGCGAATGGCTACACCTTC. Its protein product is CATQSQGANGYTF.

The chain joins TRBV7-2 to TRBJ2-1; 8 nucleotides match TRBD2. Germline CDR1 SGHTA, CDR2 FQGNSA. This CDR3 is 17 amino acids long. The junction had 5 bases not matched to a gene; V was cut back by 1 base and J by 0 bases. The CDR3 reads CASSLVSGSHSYNEQFF. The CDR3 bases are TGTGCCAGCAGCTTAGTGAGCGGGAGCCACTCCTACAATGAGCAGTTCTTC.